The present T cell receptor (beta chain) was sequenced within a study of T cell responses to AZD1222 COVID-19 vaccine. Broader study findings: Researchers report vaccine-associated CD4 TCRs spanning spike, with dominance at 160-218 and 743-854. Donors were chiefly white British, with a greater number of females, and clonal diversity was perhaps underestimated.

The assay was immunoSEQ multiplex PCR, and TCRdb's table has in-frame clones only and misses some. The sample carries around 110,000 clones, 90% to 95% recorded once. Of note for this clone: Its antigen is not identified.

The sample was peripheral blood, taken 28 days after the second AZD1222 dose. The origin of this receptor is an adult who received the AZD1222 COVID-19 vaccine.

CDR3 amino acids: CASSFRGDSNNEQFF. In DNA, the CDR3 is TGCGCCAGCAGCTTCAGAGGGGACAGCAACAATGAGCAGTTCTTC. The chain employs TRBV5-1 and TRBJ2-1; 7 bases map to TRBD1. The J segment lost 5 bases and the V segment lost 2 bases, leaving 7 bases of the junction unmatched. The CDR3 runs 15 residues. The germline gives CDR1 SGHRS, CDR2 YFSETQ.